These T cell receptor beta chains were read from a single sample in a study of T cell responses to AZD1222 COVID-19 vaccine. Sequencing was performed with immunoSEQ multiplex PCR; in TCRdb, only in-frame clones are kept and a portion is missing. The sample consists of 82,000 or so clones, 90% to 95% of them appearing once. The specimen was peripheral blood, collected on day 0 of AZD1222 vaccination. These receptors were obtained from an adult in good health. Both conserved end residues are trimmed from each CDR3. Each record gives: J gene, CDR3 length, V gene, CDR3 protein.

>TRBJ1-4|10|TRBV12-3/TRBV12-4
ASSNIGEKLF
>TRBJ1-5|10|TRBV27
ASSLHNQPQH
>TRBJ2-2|13|TRBV5-1
ASSLIGSGTGELF
>TRBJ2-6|12|TRBV29-1
SAATGPGANVLT
>TRBJ2-7|15|TRBV27
ASSFTVRQGGPYEQY
>TRBJ2-7|15|TRBV12-2
ASRLAGAGIHSYEQY
>TRBJ1-2|15|TRBV28
ASSSWRTLPLDYGYT
>TRBJ2-7|12|TRBV27
ASRRGGRGDEQY
>TRBJ2-1|13|TRBV28
AWGSYRGQAREQF
>TRBJ1-2|11|TRBV28
ASSGTARVGYT
>TRBJ1-1|11|TRBV12-3/TRBV12-4
ASSFRPNTEAF
>TRBJ1-6|13|TRBV30
AWSARGAYNSPLH
>TRBJ1-1|13|TRBV5-6
ASSRGDRDGAEAF
>TRBJ1-2|12|TRBV5-4
ASSLVGGYYGYT
>TRBJ2-6|14|TRBV18
ASSPLPSSGANVLT
>TRBJ2-2|12|TRBV14
ASSQELNTGELF
>TRBJ1-5|11|TRBV30
AWSNRGNQPQH
>TRBJ1-1|13|TRBV19
ASSFNAGTGREAF
>TRBJ2-2|12|TRBV19
ASIEQGGAGELF
>TRBJ2-7|13|TRBV5-1
ASSLEAGTVYEQY
>TRBJ2-3|13|TRBV6-1
ASSEEAGGPDTQY
>TRBJ1-3|13|TRBV28
ASSFGGATGNTIY
>TRBJ2-2|16|TRBV3-1/TRBV3-2
ASSRRTSGGSNTGELF
>TRBJ2-3|14|TRBV5-4
ASSSTTSGVGNTQY
>TRBJ2-5|9|TRBV19
ASSIAETQY
>TRBJ2-3|14|TRBV19
ASSLEGQGFPDTQY
>TRBJ1-6|12|TRBV11-3
ASSSGQGNSPLH
>TRBJ2-3|10|TRBV7-2
ASSLIPDTQY
>TRBJ2-5|11|TRBV5-8
ASRSSGVETQY
>TRBJ1-1|12|TRBV6-5
ASSYFGSDTEAF
>TRBJ2-3|12|TRBV6-5
ASRLLFLTDTQY
>TRBJ2-7|12|TRBV19
ASNQPGQGNEQY
>TRBJ2-5|11|TRBV27
ASRRTGDETQY
>TRBJ2-2|16|TRBV7-8
ASSFPQQGGKNTGELF
>TRBJ2-1|15|TRBV11-2
ASSFPLPGQGPNEQF
>TRBJ1-5|13|TRBV7-9
ASSTGTGINQPQH
>TRBJ2-2|15|TRBV9
ASRARGGGARTGELF
>TRBJ2-2|11|TRBV29-1
SAQGAQTGELF
>TRBJ1-2|11|TRBV6-1
ASSEEHGFGYT
>TRBJ2-4|12|TRBV7-2
ASSLSGDRNIQY
>TRBJ1-1|13|TRBV5-5
ASRVTDRGYAEAF
>TRBJ1-6|13|TRBV18
ASSPTGTGVSPLH
>TRBJ1-5|10|TRBV30
AWSVQSGPQH
>TRBJ1-6|13|TRBV5-1
ASRATGALNSPLH
>TRBJ1-2|10|TRBV18
ASSGFSYGYT
>TRBJ2-3|16|TRBV7-8
ASSLRPRTATREDTQY
>TRBJ2-5|16|TRBV5-6
ASSLELAGGRFRETQY
>TRBJ2-2|14|TRBV6-4
ASRPQRGGNTGELF
>TRBJ1-6|10|TRBV28
ASSDRNSPLH
>TRBJ1-2|11|TRBV28
ASSFGQDNGYT
>TRBJ1-3|15|TRBV9
ASSVAPGGFAGNTIY
>TRBJ2-2|12|TRBV24-1
ATSDFGGTGELF
>TRBJ2-3|13|TRBV10-3
AISVTTGARDTQY
>TRBJ2-1|14|TRBV7-9
ASSLRQGAGGNEQF
>TRBJ2-3|13|TRBV29-1
SVESRTKSPDTQY
>TRBJ1-3|14|TRBV9
ASSVATSYSGNTIY
>TRBJ2-7|12|TRBV3-1/TRBV3-2
ASSPPGFYYEQY
>TRBJ1-6|11|TRBV30
AWGPDRDSPLH
>TRBJ2-3|15|TRBV10-3
AISPGTSGGRADTQY
>TRBJ1-2|11|TRBV6-4
ASSREGGLGYT